This T cell receptor beta chain stems from a study of beta chain features in type 1 diabetes. Study conclusions and caveats: For type 1 diabetes patients, VDJ junctions showed fewer insertions and more deletions. TCRB repertoires of naive, central memory and Treg cells appeared more similar among patients than among healthy donors. Type 1 diabetes patients had moderately but significantly shorter TCRB CDR3s in all four CD4+ subsets.

The whole isolated RNA underwent reverse transcription, so sequencing captured expressed TCRB transcripts. Each sample of naive, central memory or regulatory T cells had, on average, roughly 3.6 million reads. TCRdb's table, derived via immunoSEQ multiplex PCR, lists solely in-frame clones and lacks some. The repertoire holds 680,000 or so clones, roughly a sixth seen once, with about 0.097% in the top ten. Concerning this clone: Its antigen remains unidentified.

The sequence was obtained from a man in his late teens or twenties in good health. Sequenced: naive CD4+ T cells from blood.

This CDR3 reads CASSLRDPSRGQFF. The DNA of the CDR3 is TGTGCCAGCAGTTTACGGGACCCAAGCAGGGGGCAGTTCTTC. V and J are TRBV27 and TRBJ2-1; tentative D call: TRBD1 (6 bases). This CDR3 has 14 amino acids. Germline CDR1 MNHEY, CDR2 SMNVEV (reference sequence). V shed 2 bases and J shed 12 bases, with 17 bases lying between them.